This T cell receptor (beta chain) emerged from a study of CD8 T cells in ankylosing spondylitis. TCRdb fed the 5' RACE reads into MiXCR, producing one record per CDR3 protein. The sample lists hundreds of thousands of distinct CDR3 sequences; around 20% were seen once. The length of the CDR3 is 15 residues. From germline, CDR1 is DFQATT and CDR2 SNEGSKA (reference sequence). The ends were cut back, 1 base at V and 0 bases at J, with 12 bases in the middle. The source is a male donor with ankylosing spondylitis or in good health (not recorded which). The rearrangement uses TRBV20-1 and TRBJ2-5; the D is unclear. Source material: blood, either unsorted or a sorted T cell fraction (not recorded which). Here the CDR3 DNA reads TGCAGTGCTAGAGCTTTGGACGGGTACCAAGAGACCCAGTACTTC. It encodes CSARALDGYQETQYF.